The 6 T cell receptor beta chains presented below share a single source sample, sequenced in a study of T cell changes during pregnancy in multiple sclerosis. Profiling relied on immunoSEQ multiplex PCR, and the TCRdb table lists in-frame clones only, not all of them. This sample carries 60,000 or so clones, about 93% of them seen once, and the ten largest clones take roughly 0.4%. Sequenced material: CD4+ T cells from peripheral blood mononuclear cells, taken before pregnancy. The receptor set was obtained from a female donor with multiple sclerosis, enrolled in a pregnancy study.

V and J are TRBV28 and TRBJ2-7; a weak D match, TRBD2 (5 bases). Per the germline V gene, CDR1 is MDHEN and CDR2 is SYDVKM. This CDR3 region has 15 residues. V was shortened by 8 bases and J by 5 bases, with 22 bases between the two germline ends. This chain's CDR3 is CASFSRGPFGNEQYF. In DNA, the CDR3 is TGTGCCAGCTTTTCACGAGGGCCGTTTGGTAACGAGCAGTACTTC.

The chain employs TRBV29-1 and TRBJ2-7, with TRBD1 matching 7 bases. In germline, CDR1 is SQVTM, CDR2 ANQGSEA. The CDR3 consists of 12 residues. Trimming at V came to 2 bases and at J to 4 bases, leaving 2 bases not matched to a gene. The CDR3 coding sequence is TGCAGCGTTGAAAGGGGGCCTTACGAGCAGTACTTC. Translating it yields CSVERGPYEQYF.

The rearrangement links TRBV18 to TRBJ2-1; 9 positions agree with TRBD1. The junction had 3 bases not matched to a gene; V was cut back by 4 bases and J by 8 bases. The germline gives CDR1 KGHSH, CDR2 LQKENI. This CDR3 comprises 13 residues. The CDR3 bases are TGTGCCAGCTCACTCACAGGGGGCGATGAGCAGTTCTTC. It encodes CASSLTGGDEQFF. Full variable domain (remainder filled in from reference TRBV18 and TRBJ2-1): NAGVMQNPRHLVRRRGQEARLRCSPMKGHSHVYWYRQLPEEGLKFMVYLQKENIIDESGMPKERFSAEFPKEGPSILRIQQVVRGDSAAYFCASSLTGGDEQFFGPGTRLTVL.

The chain uses TRBV7-8 and TRBJ2-1, with TRBD2 matching over 12 bases. Germline assignment: CDR1 SGHVS and CDR2 FQNEAQ. Trimming removed 1 base from V and 4 bases from J; junction bases left unmatched: 11. The CDR3 is 19 residues long. For the CDR3, the DNA is TGTGCCAGCAGCTTAGTTATTTATCCTGGGACTAGCGGGTACAATGAGCAGTTCTTC. Translated: CASSLVIYPGTSGYNEQFF. Filled out from reference TRBV7-8 and TRBJ2-1, the complete variable domain reads GAGVSQSPRYKVAKRGQDVALRCDPISGHVSLFWYQQALGQGPEFLTYFQNEAQLDKSGLPSDRFFAERPEGSVSTLKIQRTQQEDSAVYLCASSLVIYPGTSGYNEQFFGPGTRLTVL.

This clone was observed a single time. The rearrangement links TRBV21-1 to TRBJ1-2; TRBD1 is the table's D call and was not checked against the DNA. TRBV21-1 is a pseudogene segment. The CDR3 loop spans 15 amino acids. This CDR3 is CASSFRGQANYGYTF. In DNA, the CDR3 is TGTGCCAGCAGCTTCCGGGGACAGGCTAACTATGGCTACACCTTC.

The chain joins TRBV7-9 to TRBJ1-2, with 10 bases fitting TRBD1. Germline trimming cut 2 bases from V and 3 bases from J; bases unmatched to any gene: 3. The V gene's germline CDR1 is SEHNR and CDR2 FQNEAQ (reference sequence). The CDR3 is 15 amino acids. CDR3 sequence: CASSLRDRGDYGYTF. The CDR3 region has the DNA TGTGCCAGCAGCTTACGGGACAGGGGTGACTATGGCTACACCTTC.